This TCR beta chain was observed in a study of OX40 agonist ivuxolimab in advanced cancers. Turning to the study itself: Three partial responders included one hepatocellular carcinoma patient and two cutaneous melanoma patients.

Peripheral blood came from all dose cohorts at three timepoints. Study conclusions and caveats: CD4+ and CD8+ T cells in blood underwent clonal expansion by week 6 at 0.1 to 3.0 mg/kg.

On this clone: Its antigen remains unidentified. In the same sample, other DNA sequences code for this CDR3.

The ends were cut back, 4 bases at V and 12 bases at J, with 14 bases in the middle. CDR1 is SGHRS, CDR2 YFSETQ, per germline. The CDR3 covers 12 residues. Assay used: immunoSEQ multiplex PCR; TCRdb lists only in-frame clones, some missing. The top ten clones hold roughly 1.1% of a sample with about 48,000 clones, nearly 85% of them seen once. The chain employs TRBV5-1 and TRBJ2-1; TRBD1 is a possible D gene (8 bases). This clonotype was sampled from an adult with an advanced solid tumor such as melanoma, head and neck, liver or kidney cancer. Sequenced here: CD4+ or CD8+ T cells sorted from blood, sampled in a trial of the OX40 agonist ivuxolimab. The CDR3 bases are TGCGCCAGCAGCCAAACAGGGGGGGGGCAGTTCTTC. This encodes CASSQTGGGQFF. Full variable domain (rest looked up from reference TRBV5-1 and TRBJ2-1): KAGVTQTPRYLIKTRGQQVTLSCSPISGHRSVSWYQQTPGQGLQFLFEYFSETQRNKGNFPGRFSGRQFSNSRSEMNVSTLELGDSALYLCASSQTGGGQFFGPGTRLTVL.